This T cell receptor (beta chain) emerged from a study of blood T cell repertoires in COVID-19. Germline V lookup: CDR1 MNHNS, CDR2 SASEGT. This CDR3 comprises 16 residues. Trimming removed 0 bases from V and 3 bases from J; junction bases left unmatched: 3. The data were produced by immunoSEQ multiplex PCR, yet TCRdb's version contains in-frame clones alone and is incomplete. The sample includes some 200,000 clones, around 94% of them seen just once. The clonotype originates from a man younger than 40 with COVID-19, enrolled during active disease. Input material: peripheral blood. This sequence joins TRBV6-1 and TRBJ2-1; 9 positions match TRBD2. Here the CDR3 DNA reads TGTGCCAGCAGTGAAGCAGATAGCGGGGGCTACAATGAGCAGTTCTTC. This gives the protein CASSEADSGGYNEQFF.